This T cell receptor (beta chain) appears in the sequencing data of a study of cytomegalovirus exposure and HLA in healthy donors. General study points: In vitro confirmation showed a few CMV-associated chains to be CMV antigen specific. Most of the TCR beta V segments (in an earlier analysis) were productive either about 87% or about 30% of the time.

Germline-derived CDR1 and CDR2 are SGHRS and YFSETQ. This CDR3 contains 14 residues. V lost 4 bases and J lost 4, with 14 bases in between. As to this clone: What it binds is unknown.

PCR primers comprised 60 Vbeta and 13 Jbeta primers. Sequencing was performed with immunoSEQ multiplex PCR; in TCRdb, only in-frame clones are kept and a portion is missing. The repertoire holds a few hundred thousand clones, 65% to 90% seen once, with about 1.4% in the top ten. The V gene is TRBV5-1, the J gene TRBJ1-2, with D tentatively TRBD1 (5 bases). Sample: PBMCs. The receptor was derived from a girl aged 5 to 17 in good health and CMV-seronegative. The CDR3 loop reads CASSAGGGGYGYTF. The DNA for the CDR3 is TGCGCCAGCAGCGCCGGGGGTGGGGGCTATGGCTACACCTTC.